This T cell receptor beta chain was captured by sequencing in a study of blood T cells in healthy people across ages. This clonotype was seen a single time. Sample-barcoded 5' priming and a J-beta primer mix drove a second PCR of roughly 6 to 12 cycles. Each CDR3 protein gets one entry after TCRdb re-called the 5' RACE reads with MiXCR. Among about 1 million distinct CDR3 sequences listed, around 45% were seen once. Drawn from each donor were roughly 10 milliliters of peripheral blood. Germline V gene sequence: CDR1 MNHEY, CDR2 SVGAGI. The J segment lost 5 bases and the V segment lost 2 bases, leaving 9 bases of the junction unmatched. This CDR3 has 17 amino acids.

The receptor comes from a woman aged 60-75 years in good health. The chain links TRBV6-5 to TRBJ2-5, with 12 bases lining up with TRBD1. Material for sequencing was blood. For the CDR3, the DNA is TGTGCCAGCAGTTACGGGGGACAGGGGGCGCGATGGGAGACCCAGTACTTC. Amino acid sequence: CASSYGGQGARWETQYF.